Each of the 3 T cell receptor beta chains below was sequenced from the same sample in a study of blood T cell repertoires in COVID-19. Assay used: immunoSEQ multiplex PCR; TCRdb lists only in-frame clones, some missing. In the table there are 310,000 or so clones, about nine tenths of which are singletons. The sequenced sample consisted of peripheral blood. All receptors come from a woman aged 25 to 39 with COVID-19, enrolled during active disease.

The CDR3 protein is CASSEGRLGVNEQFF. The CDR3 DNA is TGCGCCAGCAGTGAAGGGAGGCTGGGAGTCAATGAGCAGTTCTTC. The J gene is TRBJ2-1, the V gene TRBV10-1; D perhaps matches TRBD2 (6 bases). The length of the CDR3 is 15 residues. V was clipped by 3 bases and J by 6 bases, with 15 bases between them. CDR1 and CDR2 from the germline V gene are WNHNN and SYGVQD (reference sequence).

The count of this clone is one. The chain combines TRBV7-6 with TRBJ2-5, with 10 bases that match TRBD2. The junction had 16 bases not matched to a gene; V was cut back by 5 bases and J by 4 bases. The germline V gene encodes CDR1 SGHVS and CDR2 FNYEAQ. The CDR3 extends over 18 amino acids. The CDR3 nucleotides are TGTGCCAGCAGCGCCGTTCCCCTTCTAGCGGGAGAGGGAGAGACCCAGTACTTC. Amino acids: CASSAVPLLAGEGETQYF.

The chain recombines TRBV19 with TRBJ2-7; D uncertain. The CDR3 contains 14 residues. Trimming removed 3 bases from V and 0 bases from J, with 9 bases in between. Germline values: CDR1 LNHDA, CDR2 SQIVND (reference sequence). CDR3 nucleotide sequence: TGTGCCAGTAGTATTCTGGCGGACTCCTACGAGCAGTACTTC. Translating gives CASSILADSYEQYF.